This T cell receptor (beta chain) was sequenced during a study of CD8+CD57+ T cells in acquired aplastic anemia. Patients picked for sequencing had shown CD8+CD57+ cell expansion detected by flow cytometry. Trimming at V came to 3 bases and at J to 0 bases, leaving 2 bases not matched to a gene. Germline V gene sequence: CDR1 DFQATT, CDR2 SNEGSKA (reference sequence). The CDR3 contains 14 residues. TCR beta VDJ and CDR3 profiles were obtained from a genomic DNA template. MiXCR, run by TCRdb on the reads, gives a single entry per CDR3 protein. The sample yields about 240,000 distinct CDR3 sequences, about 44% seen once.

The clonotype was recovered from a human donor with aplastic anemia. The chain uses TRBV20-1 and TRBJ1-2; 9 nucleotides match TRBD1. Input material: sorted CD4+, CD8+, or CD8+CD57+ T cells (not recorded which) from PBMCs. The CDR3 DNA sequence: TGCAGTGCTAGTGGACAGGGGCCTAACTATGGCTACACCTTC. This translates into CSASGQGPNYGYTF.